The source of this T cell receptor beta chain is a study of T cell responses to AZD1222 COVID-19 vaccine. Study results and limitations: There were mostly white British donors and more females than males, and clonal diversity was possibly underestimated. Seropositive at baseline were only a handful of AZD1222 recipients.

This CDR3 has 12 amino acids. CDR1 MDHEN and CDR2 SYDVKM come from the germline V gene. V lost 2 bases, J lost 1 base, and 3 bases lay in between. Sequenced by immunoSEQ multiplex PCR; TCRdb stores in-frame clones only, minus some. The sample has 200,000 or so clones, roughly 92% seen once. Details on this clone: Its matching antigen is unknown.

The sample consisted of peripheral blood, taken 28 days after the second AZD1222 dose. This sequence originates from an adult who received the AZD1222 COVID-19 vaccine. J is TRBJ2-7 and V is TRBV28; D is undetermined. The CDR3 DNA follows: TGTGCCAGCAGTTTAGGATCCTACGAGCAGTACTTC. Its translation: CASSLGSYEQYF.